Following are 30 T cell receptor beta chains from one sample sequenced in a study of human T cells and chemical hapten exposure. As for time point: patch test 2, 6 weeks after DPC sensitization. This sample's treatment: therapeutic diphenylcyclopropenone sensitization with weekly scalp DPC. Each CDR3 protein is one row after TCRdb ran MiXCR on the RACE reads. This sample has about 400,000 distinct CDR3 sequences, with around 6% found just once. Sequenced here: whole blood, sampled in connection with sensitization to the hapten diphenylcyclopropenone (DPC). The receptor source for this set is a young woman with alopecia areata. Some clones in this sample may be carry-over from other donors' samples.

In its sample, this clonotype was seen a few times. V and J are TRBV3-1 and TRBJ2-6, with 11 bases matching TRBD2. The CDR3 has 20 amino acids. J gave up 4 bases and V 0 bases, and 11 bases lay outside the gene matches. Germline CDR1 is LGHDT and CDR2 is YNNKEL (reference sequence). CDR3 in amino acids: CASSQDWLAGGTSGANVLTF. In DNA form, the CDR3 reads TGTGCCAGCAGCCAAGATTGGCTAGCGGGGGGTACCTCCGGGGCCAACGTCCTGACTTTC.

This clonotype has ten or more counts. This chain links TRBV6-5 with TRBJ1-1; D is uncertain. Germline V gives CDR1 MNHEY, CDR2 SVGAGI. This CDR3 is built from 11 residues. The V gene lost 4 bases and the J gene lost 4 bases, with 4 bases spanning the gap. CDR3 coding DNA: TGTGCCAGCAGTTCCGCCACTGAAGCTTTCTTT. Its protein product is CASSSATEAFF.

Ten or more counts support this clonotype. The CDR3 here is CASRGRSDNNEKLFF. CDR3 sequence (DNA): TGTGCCAGCAGGGGCAGGTCCGATAATAATGAAAAACTGTTTTTT. The chain carries TRBV2 and TRBJ1-4; no clear D. Germline V CDR1 and CDR2: SNHLY, FYNNEI. Trimming pared 6 bases from V and 4 bases from J, leaving 15 bases between. CDR3 size: 15 residues.

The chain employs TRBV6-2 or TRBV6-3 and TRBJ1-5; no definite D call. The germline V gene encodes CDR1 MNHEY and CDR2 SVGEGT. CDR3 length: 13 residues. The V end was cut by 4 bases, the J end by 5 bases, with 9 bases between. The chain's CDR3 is CASSWERYQPQHF. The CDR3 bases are TGTGCCAGCAGTTGGGAACGTTATCAGCCCCAGCATTTT.

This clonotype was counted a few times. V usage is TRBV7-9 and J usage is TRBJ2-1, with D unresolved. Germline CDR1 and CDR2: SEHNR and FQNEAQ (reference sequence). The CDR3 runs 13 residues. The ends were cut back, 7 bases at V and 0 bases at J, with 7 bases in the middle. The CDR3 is CASKAASYNEQFF. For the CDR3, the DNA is TGTGCCAGCAAGGCAGCCTCCTACAATGAGCAGTTCTTC. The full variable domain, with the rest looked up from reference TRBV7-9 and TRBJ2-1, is DTGVSQNPRHKITKRGQNVTFRCDPISEHNRLYWYRQTLGQGPEFLTYFQNEAQLEKSRLLSDRFSAERPKGSFSTLEIQRTEQGDSAMYLCASKAASYNEQFFGPGTRLTVL.

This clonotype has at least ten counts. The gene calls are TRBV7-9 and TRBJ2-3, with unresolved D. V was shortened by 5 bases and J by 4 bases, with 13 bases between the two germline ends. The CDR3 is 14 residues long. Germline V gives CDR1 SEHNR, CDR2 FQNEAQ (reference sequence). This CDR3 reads CASSRLGHPDTQYF. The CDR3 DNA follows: TGTGCCAGCAGCCGTTTAGGGCACCCAGATACGCAGTATTTT.

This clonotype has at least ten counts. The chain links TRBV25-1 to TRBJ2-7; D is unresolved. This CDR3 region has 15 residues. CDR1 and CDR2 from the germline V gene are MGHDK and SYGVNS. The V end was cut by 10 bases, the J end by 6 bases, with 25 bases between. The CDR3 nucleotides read TGTGCCAACATTCCCCTCCGGGCCCGGCCAAGCGAGCAGTACTTC. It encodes CANIPLRARPSEQYF.

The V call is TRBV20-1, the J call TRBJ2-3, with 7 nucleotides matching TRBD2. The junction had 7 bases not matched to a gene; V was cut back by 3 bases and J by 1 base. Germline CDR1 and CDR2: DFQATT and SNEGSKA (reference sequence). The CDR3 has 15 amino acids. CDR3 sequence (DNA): TGCAGTGCTAGTACGGCTAGCGGAGGCACAGATACGCAGTATTTT. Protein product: CSASTASGGTDTQYF.

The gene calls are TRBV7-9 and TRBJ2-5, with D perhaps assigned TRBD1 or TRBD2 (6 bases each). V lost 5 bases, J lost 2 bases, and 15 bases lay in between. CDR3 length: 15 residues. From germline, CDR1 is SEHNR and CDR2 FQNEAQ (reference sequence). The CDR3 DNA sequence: TGTGCCAGCAGCCCTACGGGGGCCCTGCAAGAGACCCAGTACTTC. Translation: CASSPTGALQETQYF.

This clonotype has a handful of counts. DNA for the CDR3: TGTGCTAGTGGTTTGAGGTCGGTGGGCTATGGCTACACCTTC. Its translation is CASGLRSVGYGYTF. The rearrangement uses TRBV12-5 and TRBJ1-2; unclear D gene. V was pared by 2 bases and J by 4 bases, with 11 bases between. Germline V lookup: CDR1 LGHNT, CDR2 FRNRAP. This CDR3 spans 14 amino acids.

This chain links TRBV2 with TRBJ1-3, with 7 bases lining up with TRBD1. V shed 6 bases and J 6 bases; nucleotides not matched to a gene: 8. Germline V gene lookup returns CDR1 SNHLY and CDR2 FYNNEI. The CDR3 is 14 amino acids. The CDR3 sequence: CASRSGGRVNTIYF. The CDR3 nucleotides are TGTGCCAGCAGGTCAGGGGGTCGCGTAAACACCATATATTTT. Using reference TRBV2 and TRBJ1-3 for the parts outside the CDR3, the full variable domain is EPEVTQTPSHQVTQMGQEVILRCVPISNHLYFYWYRQILGQKVEFLVSFYNNEISEKSEIFDDQFSVERPDGSNFTLKIRSTKLEDSAMYFCASRSGGRVNTIYFGEGSWLTVV.

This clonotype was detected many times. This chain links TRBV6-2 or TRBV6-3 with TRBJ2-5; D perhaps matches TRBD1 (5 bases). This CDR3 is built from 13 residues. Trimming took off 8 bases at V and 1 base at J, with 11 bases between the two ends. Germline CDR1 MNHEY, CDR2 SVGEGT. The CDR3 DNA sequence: TGTGCCAGCCGTACCAGGGCCCAAGAGACCCAGTACTTC. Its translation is CASRTRAQETQYF.

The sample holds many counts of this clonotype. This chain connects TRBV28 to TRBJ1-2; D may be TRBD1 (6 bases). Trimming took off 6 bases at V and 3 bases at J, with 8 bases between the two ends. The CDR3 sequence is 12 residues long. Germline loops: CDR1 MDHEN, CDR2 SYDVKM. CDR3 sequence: CASRQGYYGYTF. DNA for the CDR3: TGTGCCAGCAGACAGGGATACTATGGCTACACCTTC.

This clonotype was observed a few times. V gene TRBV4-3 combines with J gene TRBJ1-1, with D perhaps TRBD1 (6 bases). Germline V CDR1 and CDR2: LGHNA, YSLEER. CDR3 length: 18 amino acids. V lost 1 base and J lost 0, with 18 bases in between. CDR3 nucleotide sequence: TGCGCCAGCAGCCAAGTGGGACGGGGGGCGTACATGAACACTGAAGCTTTCTTT. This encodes CASSQVGRGAYMNTEAFF.

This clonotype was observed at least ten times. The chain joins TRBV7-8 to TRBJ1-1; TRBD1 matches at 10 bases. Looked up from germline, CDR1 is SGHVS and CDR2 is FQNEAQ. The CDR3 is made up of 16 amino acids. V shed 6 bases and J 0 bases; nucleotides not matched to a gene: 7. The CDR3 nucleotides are TGTGCCAGCAGGGGACAGGGGAGCTGGATGAACACTGAAGCTTTCTTT. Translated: CASRGQGSWMNTEAFF.

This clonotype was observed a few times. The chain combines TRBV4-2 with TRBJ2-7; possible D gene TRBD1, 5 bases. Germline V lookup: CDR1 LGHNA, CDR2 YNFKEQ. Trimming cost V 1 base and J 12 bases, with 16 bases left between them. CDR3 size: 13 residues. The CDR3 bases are TGTGCCAGCAGCCAAGTGGGGCCAAGGGTACCGTACTTC. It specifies CASSQVGPRVPYF.

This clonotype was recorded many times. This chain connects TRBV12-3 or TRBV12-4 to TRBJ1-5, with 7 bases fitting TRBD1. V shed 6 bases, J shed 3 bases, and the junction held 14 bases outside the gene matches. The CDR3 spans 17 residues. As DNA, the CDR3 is TGTGCCAGCAGACTTCAGCAGGGACAGAGCTACAATCAGCCCCAGCATTTT. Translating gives CASRLQQGQSYNQPQHF.

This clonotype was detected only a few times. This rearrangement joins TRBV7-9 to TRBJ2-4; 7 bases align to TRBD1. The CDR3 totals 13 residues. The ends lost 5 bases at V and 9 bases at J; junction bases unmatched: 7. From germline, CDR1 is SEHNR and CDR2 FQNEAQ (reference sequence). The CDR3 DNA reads TGTGCCAGCAGCCCGTGGACAGGAATCATTCAGTACTTC. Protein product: CASSPWTGIIQYF.

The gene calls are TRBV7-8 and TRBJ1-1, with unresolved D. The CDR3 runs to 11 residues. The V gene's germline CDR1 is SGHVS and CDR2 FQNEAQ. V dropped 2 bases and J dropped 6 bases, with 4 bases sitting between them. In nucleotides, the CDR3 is TGTGCCAGCAGCTTAATGGCTGAAGCTTTCTTT. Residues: CASSLMAEAFF.

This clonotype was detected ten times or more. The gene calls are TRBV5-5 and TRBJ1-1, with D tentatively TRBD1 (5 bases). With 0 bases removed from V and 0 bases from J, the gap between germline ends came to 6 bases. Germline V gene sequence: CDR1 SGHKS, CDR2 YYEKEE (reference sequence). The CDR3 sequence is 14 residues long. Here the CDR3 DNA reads TGTGCCAGCAGCTTGGAGGGGATGAACACTGAAGCTTTCTTT. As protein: CASSLEGMNTEAFF.

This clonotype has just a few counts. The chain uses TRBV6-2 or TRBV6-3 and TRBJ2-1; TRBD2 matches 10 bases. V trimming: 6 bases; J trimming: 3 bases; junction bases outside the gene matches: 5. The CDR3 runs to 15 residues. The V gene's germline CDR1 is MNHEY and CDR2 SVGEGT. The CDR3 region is CASRVLAGSYNEQFF. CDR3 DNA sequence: TGTGCCAGCAGGGTACTAGCGGGGAGCTACAATGAGCAGTTCTTC.

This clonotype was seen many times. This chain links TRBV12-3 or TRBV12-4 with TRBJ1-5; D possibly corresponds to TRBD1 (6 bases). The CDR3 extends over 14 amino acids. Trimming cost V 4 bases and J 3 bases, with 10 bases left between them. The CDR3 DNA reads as TGTGCCAGCAGTTATTCAGGGGACAATCAGCCCCAGCATTTT. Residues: CASSYSGDNQPQHF.

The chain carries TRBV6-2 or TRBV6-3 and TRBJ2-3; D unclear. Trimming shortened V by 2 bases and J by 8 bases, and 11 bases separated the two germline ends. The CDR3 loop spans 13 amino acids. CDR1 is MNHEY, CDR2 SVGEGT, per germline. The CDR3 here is CASSYGTTATQYF. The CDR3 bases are TGTGCCAGCAGTTACGGAACTACGGCTACGCAGTATTTT.

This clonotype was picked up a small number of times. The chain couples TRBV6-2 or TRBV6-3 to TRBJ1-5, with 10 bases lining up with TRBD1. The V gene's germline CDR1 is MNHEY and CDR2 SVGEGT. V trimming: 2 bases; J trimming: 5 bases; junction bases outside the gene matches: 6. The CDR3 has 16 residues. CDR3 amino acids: CASSYGFGQGDQPQHF. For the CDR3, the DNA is TGTGCCAGCAGTTACGGTTTTGGACAGGGGGATCAGCCCCAGCATTTT.

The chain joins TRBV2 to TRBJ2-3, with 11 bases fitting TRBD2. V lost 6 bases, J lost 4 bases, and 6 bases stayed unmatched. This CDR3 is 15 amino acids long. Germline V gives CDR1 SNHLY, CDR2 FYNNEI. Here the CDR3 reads CASRNVAGGPDTQYF. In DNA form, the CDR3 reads TGTGCCAGCAGGAATGTAGCGGGGGGGCCAGATACGCAGTATTTT.

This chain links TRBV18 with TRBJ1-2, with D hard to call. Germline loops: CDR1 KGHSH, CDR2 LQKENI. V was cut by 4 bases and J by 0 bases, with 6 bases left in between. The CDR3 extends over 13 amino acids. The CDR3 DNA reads TGTGCCAGCTCACAAGAATCTAACTATGGCTACACCTTC. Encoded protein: CASSQESNYGYTF.

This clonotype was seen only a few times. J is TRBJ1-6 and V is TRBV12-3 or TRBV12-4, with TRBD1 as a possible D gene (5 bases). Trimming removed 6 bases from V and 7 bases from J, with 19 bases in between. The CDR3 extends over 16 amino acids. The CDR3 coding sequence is TGTGCCAGCAGCCTCCAAACCGGGACCCCGAATTCACCCCTCCACTTT. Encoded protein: CASSLQTGTPNSPLHF.

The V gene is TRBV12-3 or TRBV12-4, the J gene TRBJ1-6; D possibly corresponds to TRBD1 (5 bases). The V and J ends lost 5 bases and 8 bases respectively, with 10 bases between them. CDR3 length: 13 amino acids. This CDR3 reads CASSVNRYSPLHF. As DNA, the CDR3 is TGTGCCAGCAGTGTCAACAGGTATTCACCCCTCCACTTT.

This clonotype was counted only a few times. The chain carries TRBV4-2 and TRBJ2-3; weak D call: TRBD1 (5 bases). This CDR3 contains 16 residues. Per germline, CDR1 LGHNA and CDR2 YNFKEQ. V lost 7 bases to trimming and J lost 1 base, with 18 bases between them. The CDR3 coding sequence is TGTGCCAGCACCCTAGGGGCAAGGATGGGCACAGATACGCAGTATTTT. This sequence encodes CASTLGARMGTDTQYF.

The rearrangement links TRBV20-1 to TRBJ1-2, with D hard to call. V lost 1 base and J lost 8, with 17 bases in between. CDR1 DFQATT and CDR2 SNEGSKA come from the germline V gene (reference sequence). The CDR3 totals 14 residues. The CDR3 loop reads CSARVQTGFGGYTF. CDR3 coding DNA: TGCAGTGCTAGAGTTCAGACCGGGTTTGGCGGCTACACCTTC.